The text below deals with one TCR beta chain. The clone's antigen remains unknown. No much larger clone is present one base from it, and per-base qualities are unavailable. The junction shows trimming of 1 base on V and 4 bases on J, and the gene matches do not reach 12 bases of it. CDR1 and CDR2 are drawn from the germline V gene: KGHSY, FQNENV. The CDR3 starts with the cysteine, ends with the phenylalanine, and has 18 residues. The read is trimmed to its CDR3 DNA, 54 bases read in frame from base 1. Libraries were made using the immunoSEQ multiplex PCR assay. TCRdb provides this immuneACCESS table in a form limited to in-frame rearrangements. Some clones are lacking; in checked studies, under half of them reflect an unresolved V gene, and why the rest are absent is not known. Counted in this sample were tens of thousands of clones; approximately 90% of them appeared once. The biggest ten clones account for around 1.4% of the sample.

The entry originates in a study of T cell changes during pregnancy in multiple sclerosis (dated by TCRdb to about 2019). Regarding the research as a whole: In women with multiple sclerosis, the researchers looked at how the T cell repertoire shifted as pregnancy progressed.

In this chain, TRBV16 is recombined with TRBJ1-2, with 10 middle bases fitting TRBD1. The receptor was derived from a female donor with multiple sclerosis, enrolled in a pregnancy study. Sequencing was performed on peripheral blood, taken in the third trimester of pregnancy. CDR3 protein: CASSQFAAATGGGYGYTF. The nucleotides read TGTGCCAGCAGCCAATTCGCGGCCGCGACAGGGGGCGGCTATGGCTACACCTTC.